This TCR beta chain stems from a study of T cell responses to AZD1222 COVID-19 vaccine. Study-wide results and caveats: Clonal diversity may have been underestimated, and the donors were mostly white British, with more females than males. Repertoire samples came only from after the peak T cell response. Spike-specific TCR repertoires showed rising breadth and depth after two AZD1222 doses.

Method: immunoSEQ multiplex PCR; TCRdb's copy keeps in-frame clones and lacks some. In the table there are 150,000 to 200,000 clones, 92% of which are singletons. Remarks on this clone: Its antigen remains unknown. At one boundary the junction diverges from the germline segment, which might be a read error.

The TCR sequence derives from an adult who received the AZD1222 COVID-19 vaccine. Sequences were derived from peripheral blood, sampled 28 days after the second AZD1222 dose.

The CDR3 is CASSSWPLLQITFNQQFF. The CDR3 DNA follows: TGTGCCAGCAGCTCCTGGCCCCTCCTCCAGATCACCTTCAATCAGCAGTTCTTC. This rearrangement joins TRBV5-5 to TRBJ2-1; D is unclear. The CDR3 has 18 residues. Germline V gene lookup returns CDR1 SGHKS and CDR2 YYEKEE (reference sequence).